The next 15 T cell receptor beta chains were all read from a single sample in a study of CD8 T cells in ankylosing spondylitis. TCRdb re-analysed the 5' RACE reads in MiXCR, keeping a single row per CDR3 protein. The sample holds 350,000 or so distinct CDR3 sequences, around 8% seen once. Antigen specificity for these receptors is unknown. Findings of the study overall: It appeared that ankylosing spondylitis blood was characterized by a TCR beta motif of roughly 8 highly homologous variants.

Sample: blood, either unsorted or a sorted T cell fraction (not recorded which). These receptors were collected from a male donor with ankylosing spondylitis.

This clonotype was counted many times. This chain connects TRBV28 to TRBJ2-1, with 12 bases fitting TRBD1. Trimming removed 5 bases from V and 4 bases from J; junction bases left unmatched: 6. CDR3 length: 16 amino acids. Germline V gene data show CDR1 as MDHEN and CDR2 as SYDVKM. Written as DNA, the CDR3 is TGTGCCAGCAGTGGGGGGACAGGGGGCACATACAATGAGCAGTTCTTC. Protein sequence: CASSGGTGGTYNEQFF.

V gene TRBV6-2 or TRBV6-3 combines with J gene TRBJ1-2; D is unclear. Germline CDR1 MNHEY, CDR2 SVGEGT. Trimming took 10 bases from V and 5 from J, leaving 8 bases between them. The CDR3 length is 10 residues. CDR3 in amino acids: CATAEYGYTF. DNA for the CDR3: TGTGCCACCGCGGAATATGGCTACACCTTC.

This clonotype came up a few times. The chain has TRBV20-1 and TRBJ2-2, with 9 bases matching TRBD2. With V trimmed by 3 bases and J by 6 bases, 8 bases remained unmatched. The CDR3 length is 15 residues. Germline CDR1 and CDR2: DFQATT and SNEGSKA (reference sequence). The CDR3 DNA follows: TGCAGTGCTAGTTCGGCGGGAGGGCCCGCCGGGGAGCTGTTTTTT. Its protein product is CSASSAGGPAGELFF.

This clonotype was counted ten times or more. The V and J genes are TRBV2 and TRBJ2-6; D gene unclear. The length of the CDR3 is 14 residues. Trimming left V 8 bases short and J 4 bases short, with 12 bases between. Germline CDR1 reads SNHLY; CDR2 reads FYNNEI. The CDR3 protein is CASLVFPGANVLTF. The DNA of the CDR3 is TGTGCCAGCTTGGTTTTTCCCGGGGCCAACGTCCTGACTTTC.

Many counts were recorded for this clonotype. At one of its ends the junction is not consistent with the germline gene, which may arise from a read error. The rearrangement links TRBV12-3 or TRBV12-4 to TRBJ2-1; TRBD2 agrees at 9 bases. The CDR3 covers 15 residues. CDR3 coding DNA: TGTGCCAGCAGCTTAGCGGGAGTAAACTACAATGAGCAGTTCTTC. Protein: CASSLAGVNYNEQFF.

V is TRBV11-3 and J is TRBJ2-1; 7 bases fit TRBD2. V shed 2 bases and J 9 bases; nucleotides not matched to a gene: 13. Germline CDR1 and CDR2: SGHNT and YENEEA. The CDR3 is 16 residues long. For the CDR3, the DNA is TGTGCCAGCAGCTTAAACGGCGGGAGCCCTACTTTTGAGCAGTTCTTC. It specifies CASSLNGGSPTFEQFF.

The rearrangement uses TRBV6-4 and TRBJ1-1; TRBD1 matches 10 bases. With 10 bases clipped from V and 11 bases from J, the junction kept 7 bases outside the gene matches. Germline CDR1 and CDR2: MRHNA and SNTAGT. This CDR3 has 11 amino acids. The CDR3 reads CATWDRGRAFF. In DNA form, the CDR3 reads TGTGCCACCTGGGACAGGGGAAGGGCTTTCTTT.

J is TRBJ1-4 and V is TRBV18; D unresolved. CDR1 and CDR2 (germline): KGHSH, LQKENI. Deletions cut 3 bases from V and 0 bases from J, with 17 bases between. The CDR3 contains 18 residues. CDR3 nucleotides: TGTGCCAGCTCACCCCGGCTGACAACCTCTTCAACTAATGAAAAACTGTTTTTT. This gives the protein CASSPRLTTSSTNEKLFF. The full variable domain, its missing parts supplied by reference TRBV18 and TRBJ1-4, is NAGVMQNPRHLVRRRGQEARLRCSPMKGHSHVYWYRQLPEEGLKFMVYLQKENIIDESGMPKERFSAEFPKEGPSILRIQQVVRGDSAAYFCASSPRLTTSSTNEKLFFGSGTQLSVL.

This clonotype was observed many times. The chain carries TRBV5-1 and TRBJ2-5, with D maybe TRBD1 (6 bases). Germline CDR1 is SGHRS and CDR2 is YFSETQ. CDR3 length: 15 amino acids. With 1 base removed from V and 5 bases from J, the gap between germline ends came to 15 bases. CDR3 protein: CASSLKRLGAETQYF. The CDR3 DNA is TGCGCCAGCAGCTTGAAGCGGTTGGGGGCTGAGACCCAGTACTTC.

This clonotype has ten or more counts. The chain is built from TRBV28 and TRBJ2-5, with 10 bases that match TRBD1. Germline CDR1 reads MDHEN; CDR2 reads SYDVKM. The CDR3 has 17 amino acids. The V and J ends lost 5 bases and 4 bases, in that order; junction bases with no gene match: 13. CDR3 sequence (DNA): TGTGCCAGCAGTCGAAGACTTGACAGGGGGCGAGTAGAGACCCAGTACTTC. Its translation is CASSRRLDRGRVETQYF.

The rearrangement links TRBV5-1 to TRBJ2-7, with TRBD1 matching over 7 bases. This CDR3 is built from 15 residues. Unmatched junction bases numbered 10, after V lost 2 bases and J lost 5 bases. In germline, CDR1 is SGHRS, CDR2 YFSETQ. As DNA, the CDR3 is TGCGCCAGCAGCTTAGCTCGCCAGGGGGTCCACGAGCAGTACTTC. Translated: CASSLARQGVHEQYF.

This clonotype was detected a few times. The rearrangement joins TRBV5-1 to TRBJ1-1; D unclear. This CDR3 contains 13 residues. The germline V gene has CDR1 SGHRS and CDR2 YFSETQ. V was clipped by 4 bases and J by 2 bases, with 9 bases between them. CDR3 nucleotides: TGCGCCAGCAGCCCTAGGATAAACACTGAAGCTTTCTTT. It encodes CASSPRINTEAFF.

The chain links TRBV7-2 to TRBJ2-7, with TRBD2 matching 7 bases. Germline V lookup: CDR1 SGHTA, CDR2 FQGNSA. The CDR3 runs to 14 residues. V shed 5 bases, J shed 6 bases, and the junction held 10 bases outside the gene matches. In nucleotides, the CDR3 is TGTGCCAGCAGCCCAGGACTAGGGATGGTCGAGCAGTACTTC. It is translated as CASSPGLGMVEQYF.

This clonotype came up a few times. The chain carries TRBV11-2 and TRBJ2-2; the match to TRBD2 covers 11 bases. This CDR3 comprises 18 residues. V lost 2 bases to trimming and J lost 8 bases; unmatched junction nucleotides: 13. Looked up from germline, CDR1 is SGHAT and CDR2 is FQNNGV. The CDR3 loop is CASSLQLSRTSGLGELFF. As DNA, the CDR3 is TGTGCCAGCAGCTTACAGTTGTCCCGGACTAGCGGGCTTGGGGAGCTGTTTTTT.

This clonotype has a count of ten or more. The chain combines TRBV3-1 with TRBJ2-1, with D perhaps matching TRBD1 or TRBD2 (5 bases each). Trimming pared 4 bases from V and 0 bases from J, leaving 10 bases between. The CDR3 consists of 15 residues. CDR1 and CDR2 (germline): LGHDT, YNNKEL (reference sequence). This chain's CDR3 is CASSRDLSSYNEQFF. CDR3 DNA sequence: TGTGCCAGCAGCCGGGACCTCAGCTCCTACAATGAGCAGTTCTTC.